The TCR beta chain described here comes from a study of shared T cell receptors in the human thymus. Libraries were prepared by immunoSEQ multiplex PCR; TCRdb keeps only in-frame clonotypes and omits some of them. This table has over 450,000 clones, 75% to 85% appearing once. Germline lookup yields CDR1 SGDLS and CDR2 YYNGEE. Trimming cost V 0 bases and J 5 bases; bases outside gene matches: 4. This CDR3 region has 16 residues. This same sample was also part of a study on human thymus T cells. This second study notes: Donation came from healthy Finnish infants having corrective surgery for congenital heart defects. Thymic samples were excised during corrective heart operations. Thymic TCR repertoires of unrelated people reportedly overlapped highly.

What was sequenced was thymocytes. The receptor was derived from a boy younger than two with a congenital heart defect. The chain joins TRBV9 to TRBJ2-1; 11 bases match TRBD2. The DNA of the CDR3 is TGTGCCAGCAGCGTAGGGGGGACTAGCGGCGACAATGAGCAGTTCTTC. This translates into CASSVGGTSGDNEQFF.